The clone carrying this T cell receptor beta chain occurred a few times. Between the trimmed V and J ends, which lost 6 bases and 1 base, there was a span of 16 bases. CDR3 length: 14 amino acids. Germline V lookup: CDR1 SQVTM, CDR2 ANQGSEA. This specimen belongs to a study of blood T cells in healthy people across ages. Combining a sample-barcoded 5' primer with a J-beta primer mix, a second PCR ran for roughly 6 to 12 cycles. TCRdb itself ran the 5' RACE reads through MiXCR, one entry per CDR3 protein. Here the sample spans approximately 800,000 distinct CDR3 sequences, about 53% being singletons. The TCR sequence derives from a man older than 75 in good health. J is TRBJ2-7 and V is TRBV29-1; TRBD1 might be the D (5 bases). The sequencing sample was made of blood. The CDR3 DNA reads TGCAGCGTGGCGGACAACTCACCTTCCTACGAGCAGTACTTC. This codes for CSVADNSPSYEQYF.